This TCR beta chain was captured by sequencing in a study of Graves' ophthalmopathy and Graves' hyperthyroidism. The study, taken as a whole, reports: With around 88% sensitivity and 81.08% specificity, a 13-signature model separated ophthalmopathy from stable hyperthyroidism. Blood also held most thyroid clonotypes expanded above 0.001 frequency.

The J segment lost 7 bases and the V segment lost 4 bases, leaving 12 bases of the junction unmatched. This CDR3 region has 15 residues. The germline V gene has CDR1 SGHTA and CDR2 FQGNSA. This clonotype has a count of ten or more. Its antigen is not identified. Diagnosis relied on clinical symptoms, serum thyroxine, TRAb, thyroid ultrasound and orbital computed tomography. Transcripts of RNA were the source for amplifying TCR beta CDR3 regions. The authors performed first-round RT-PCR with HTBI primers and then a second-round multiplex PCR. TCRdb fed the multiplex PCR reads into MiXCR, producing one record per CDR3 protein. The profile shows 350,000 to 450,000 distinct CDR3 sequences, about a sixth of them singletons.

This clonotype was sampled from a woman between 18 and 29 years old with Graves' ophthalmopathy. Material: peripheral blood. The gene calls are TRBV7-2 and TRBJ2-7; TRBD2 matches 8 bases. The DNA for the CDR3 is TGTGCCAGCAGCTCCGCAACGGGAGGGGTGGGTGAGCAGTACTTC. It translates to CASSSATGGVGEQYF. Drawing the rest from reference TRBV7-2 and TRBJ2-7, the complete variable domain is GAGVSQSPSNKVTEKGKDVELRCDPISGHTALYWYRQSLGQGLEFLIYFQGNSAPDKSGLPSDRFSAERTGGSVSTLTIQRTQQEDSAVYLCASSSATGGVGEQYFGPGTRLTVT.